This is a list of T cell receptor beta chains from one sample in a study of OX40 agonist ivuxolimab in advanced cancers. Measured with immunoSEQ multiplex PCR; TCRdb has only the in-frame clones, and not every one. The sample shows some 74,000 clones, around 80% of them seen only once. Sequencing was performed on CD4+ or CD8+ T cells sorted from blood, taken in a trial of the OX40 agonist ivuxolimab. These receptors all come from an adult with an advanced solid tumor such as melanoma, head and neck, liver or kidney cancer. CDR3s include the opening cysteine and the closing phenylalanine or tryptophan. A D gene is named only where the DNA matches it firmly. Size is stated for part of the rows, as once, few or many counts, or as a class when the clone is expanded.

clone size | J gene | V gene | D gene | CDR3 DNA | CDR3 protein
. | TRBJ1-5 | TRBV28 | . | TGTGCCAGCAGCCCGGGATTTAAGGGCAATCAGCCCCAGCATTTT | CASSPGFKGNQPQHF
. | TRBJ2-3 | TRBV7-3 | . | TGTGCCAGCAGCTTAGGAGATGGGGATACGCAGTATTTT | CASSLGDGDTQYF
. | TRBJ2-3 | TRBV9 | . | TGTGCCAGCAGCGTAGGGGTCGGCACAGATACGCAGTATTTT | CASSVGVGTDTQYF
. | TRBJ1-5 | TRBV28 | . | TGTGCCAGCAGTTTATTATACGGGGAACAGCCCCAGCATTTT | CASSLLYGEQPQHF
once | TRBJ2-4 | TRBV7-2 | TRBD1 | TGTGCCAGCAGCTTAGGGACAGGAAAACTTCAGTACTTC | CASSLGTGKLQYF
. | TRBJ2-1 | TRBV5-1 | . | TGCGCCAGCACCCTACAGGGACCCTACAATGAGCAGTTCTTC | CASTLQGPYNEQFF
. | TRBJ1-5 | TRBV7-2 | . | TGTGCCAGCAGCTTAGGGACCATTTTTGGGGGGAATCAGCCCCAGCATTTT | CASSLGTIFGGNQPQHF
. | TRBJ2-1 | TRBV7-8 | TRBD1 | TGTGCCAGCAGCTTGGACAGGAACAATGAGCAGTTCTTC | CASSLDRNNEQFF
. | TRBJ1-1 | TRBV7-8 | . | TGTGCCAGCACCCTACTAGGGGGGCGGATGAACACTGAAGCTTTCTTT | CASTLLGGRMNTEAFF
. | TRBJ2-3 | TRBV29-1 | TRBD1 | TGCAGCGCTGGGGTAGGGGGCACGAATACGCAGTATTTT | CSAGVGGTNTQYF
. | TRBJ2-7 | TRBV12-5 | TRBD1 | TGTGCTAGTGGTTTGGTATTCCCACAGGGGGACCCTTACTTC | CASGLVFPQGDPYF
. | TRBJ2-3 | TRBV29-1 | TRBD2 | TGCAGCGTTGAAGATTTAGCGGGAGGGCTTTATACGCAGTATTTT | CSVEDLAGGLYTQYF
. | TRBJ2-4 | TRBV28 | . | TGTGCCAGCGCGTCGACAGGTGAAACGAACATTCAGTACTTC | CASASTGETNIQYF
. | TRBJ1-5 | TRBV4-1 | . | TGCGCCAGCAGCCAAGGCCCAGGTCAGCCCCAGCATTTT | CASSQGPGQPQHF
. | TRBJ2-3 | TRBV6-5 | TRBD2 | TGTGCCAGCGGCTTAACTAGCGCCGGGGCAGATACGCAGTATTTT | CASGLTSAGADTQYF
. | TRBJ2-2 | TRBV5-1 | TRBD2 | TGCGCCAGCAGCCTTTCATCGGGAGGGAGGGGCACCGGGGAGCTGTTTTTT | CASSLSSGGRGTGELFF
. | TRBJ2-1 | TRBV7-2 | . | TGTGCCAGCAGCACCCCCCCGGTCAATGAGCAGTTCTTC | CASSTPPVNEQFF
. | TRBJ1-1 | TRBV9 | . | TGTGCCAGCAGCGTATTGGAGGGTGGCACTGAAGCTTTCTTT | CASSVLEGGTEAFF
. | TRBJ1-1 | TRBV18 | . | TGTGCCAGCTCACCACCGAGCTCATTGGGATATGCTTTCTTT | CASSPPSSLGYAFF
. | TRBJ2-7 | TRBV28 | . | TGTGCCAGCAGTTTAGGTCCCTCCTACGAGCAGTACTTC | CASSLGPSYEQYF
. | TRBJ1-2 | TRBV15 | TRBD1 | TGTGCCACCAGCAGAGACAGGGGGCGTAACTATGGCTACACCTTC | CATSRDRGRNYGYTF
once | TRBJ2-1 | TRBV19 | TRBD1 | TGTGCCAGTAGTTTCGACAGGGGGGGCCTCAATGAGCAGTTCTTC | CASSFDRGGLNEQFF
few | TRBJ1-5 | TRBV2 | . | TGTGCCAGCATCAAGGGGGTCGATCAGCCCCAGCATTTT | CASIKGVDQPQHF
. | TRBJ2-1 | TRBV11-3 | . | TGTGCCAGCAGCTCTTCGGGGAGCTCCTACAATGAGCAGTTCTTC | CASSSSGSSYNEQFF
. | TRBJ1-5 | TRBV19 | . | TGTGCCAGTAGGCGGGCAGGGGCGCGCAATCAGCCCCAGCATTTT | CASRRAGARNQPQHF
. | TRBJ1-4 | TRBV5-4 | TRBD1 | TGTGCCAGCAGTTATGGACAGGATGCAACTAATGAAAAACTGTTTTTT | CASSYGQDATNEKLFF
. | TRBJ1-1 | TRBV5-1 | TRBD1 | TGCGCCAGCAGCTGGGGACAGGGGAACACTGAAGCTTTCTTT | CASSWGQGNTEAFF
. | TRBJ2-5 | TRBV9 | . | TGTGCCAGCAGCCTACCGGGGGCCAGGGAGACCCAGTACTTC | CASSLPGARETQYF
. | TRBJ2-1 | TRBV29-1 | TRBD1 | TGCAGCGTTGAGGAGGGGACAGGGTTCAAGCAGTTCTTC | CSVEEGTGFKQFF
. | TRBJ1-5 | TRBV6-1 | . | TGTGCCAGCAGTGAAGCCTTGGGGGGCAATCAGCCCCAGCATTTT | CASSEALGGNQPQHF
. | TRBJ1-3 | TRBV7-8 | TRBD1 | TGTGCCAGCAGCTTGGCTCAGGGGGCGCGACTGGGAAACACCATATATTTT | CASSLAQGARLGNTIYF
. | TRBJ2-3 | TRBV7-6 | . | TGTGCCAGCAGCGCCGGCCGTGGCGGGACTAGCACAGATACGCAGTATTTT | CASSAGRGGTSTDTQYF
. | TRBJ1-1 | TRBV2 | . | TGTGCCAGCAGCCCCCTGGGGTTGATGAACACTGAAGCTTTCTTT | CASSPLGLMNTEAFF
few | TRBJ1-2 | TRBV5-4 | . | TGTGCCAGCAGCTACGCAGGGCCCAACTATGGCTACACCTTC | CASSYAGPNYGYTF
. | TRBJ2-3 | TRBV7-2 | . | TGTGCCAGCAGCCCTTGGAGGGGCACAGATACGCAGTATTTT | CASSPWRGTDTQYF
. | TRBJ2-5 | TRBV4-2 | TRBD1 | TGTGCCAGCAGCCGAGTTAAAGGACAGGGGACGGGAGAGACCCAGTACTTC | CASSRVKGQGTGETQYF
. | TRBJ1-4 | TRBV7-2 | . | TGTGCCAGCAGCCAGCAAGGTGGTGGTGAAAAACTGTTTTTT | CASSQQGGGEKLFF
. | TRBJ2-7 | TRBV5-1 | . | TGCGCCAGCAGCCGAGCCCGGGCGGATCTTAACGAGCAGTACTTC | CASSRARADLNEQYF
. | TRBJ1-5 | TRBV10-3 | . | TGTGCCATCAGTGACAGGGACAATCAGCCCCAGCATTTT | CAISDRDNQPQHF
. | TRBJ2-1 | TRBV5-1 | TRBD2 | TGCGCCAGCAGCTTAGGACTAGCTGGGAATGAGCAGTTCTTC | CASSLGLAGNEQFF
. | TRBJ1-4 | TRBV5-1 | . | TGCGCCAGCAGCTTCGGAGGCCGTGAAAAACTGTTTTTT | CASSFGGREKLFF
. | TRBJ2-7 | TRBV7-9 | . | TGTGCCAGCAGCTTACGGCAGACAACCGAGCAGTACTTC | CASSLRQTTEQYF
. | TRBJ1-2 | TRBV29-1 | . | TGCAGCGTTGAAGAGGGGTGGGATGGCTACACCTTC | CSVEEGWDGYTF
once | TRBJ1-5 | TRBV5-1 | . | TGCGCCAATCCGACGAAGCCAGCGAAGTTACAGCCCCAGCATTTT | CANPTKPAKLQPQHF
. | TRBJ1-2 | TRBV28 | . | TGTGCCAGCAGTTTGGGAGACAGGACCTATGGCTACACCTTC | CASSLGDRTYGYTF
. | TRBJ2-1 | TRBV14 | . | TGTGCCAGCAGCCAAGATAAATGGGGACGTCAAGACAATGAGCAGTTCTTC | CASSQDKWGRQDNEQFF
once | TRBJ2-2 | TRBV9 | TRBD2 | TGTGCCAGCAGCCCCGGGGGGGGATTGACCGGGGAGCTGTTTTTT | CASSPGGGLTGELFF
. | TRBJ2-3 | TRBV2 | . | TGTGCCAGCAACAGGGAACAAGATACGCAGTATTTT | CASNREQDTQYF
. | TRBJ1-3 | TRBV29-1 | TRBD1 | TGCAGCGCGCTGGCAGGGGGTGGAAACACCATATATTTT | CSALAGGGNTIYF
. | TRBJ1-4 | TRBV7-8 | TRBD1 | TGTGCCAGCAGCCCAGGACAGGGGAGGGATGAAAAACTGTTTTTT | CASSPGQGRDEKLFF
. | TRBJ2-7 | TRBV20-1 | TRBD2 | TGCAGTGCCGGAGGAAGCGGGAAGCAGTACTTC | CSAGGSGKQYF
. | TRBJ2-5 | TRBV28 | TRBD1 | TGTGCCAGCAGTCGCGGACAGGGGCTCCAAGAGACCCAGTACTTC | CASSRGQGLQETQYF
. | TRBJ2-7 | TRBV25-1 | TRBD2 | TGTGCCAGCAGTGAATTCGTTTCTAGCGGGAGTTACGAGCAGTACTTC | CASSEFVSSGSYEQYF
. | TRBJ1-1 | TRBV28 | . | TGTGCCAGCACACCCAACGGGTGGGGGAACACTGAAGCTTTCTTT | CASTPNGWGNTEAFF